The rows below give T cell receptor beta chains drawn from one sample of a study of HIV-infected patients and healthy controls. TCRdb fed the 5' RACE reads into MiXCR, producing one record per CDR3 protein. The data contain about 12,000 distinct CDR3 sequences, 9% to 9.5% of them seen just once; the ten biggest clones take up around 24%. Sample: blood, taken before antiretroviral therapy. These receptors all stem from an adult with HIV infection. The donor label of this sample is uncertain. The CDR3 runs from the conserved cysteine through the conserved F or W. The order of the fields is V gene, clone size, D gene, J gene, CDR3 protein, CDR3 DNA. D genes are given only for firm matches. Clone size is stated in some rows and not others, as once, few, many or a class when expanded.

v_call: TRBV13; clone_size: many; d_call: TRBD1; j_call: TRBJ1-1; cdr3_aa: CASSWDSRTEAFF; cdr3_nt: TGTGCCAGCAGTTGGGACAGCCGCACTGAAGCTTTCTTT
v_call: TRBV12-3/TRBV12-4; clone_size: many; d_call: .; j_call: TRBJ1-2; cdr3_aa: CASSPAYGYTF; cdr3_nt: TGTGCCAGCAGTCCAGCCTATGGCTACACCTTC
v_call: TRBV10-3; clone_size: many; d_call: TRBD1; j_call: TRBJ1-1; cdr3_aa: CAISDGQGEAFF; cdr3_nt: TGTGCCATCAGTGACGGACAGGGGGAAGCTTTCTTT
v_call: TRBV3-1; clone_size: many; d_call: .; j_call: TRBJ1-6; cdr3_aa: CASSQDTGFNSPLHF; cdr3_nt: TGTGCCAGCAGCCAAGATACGGGTTTTAATTCACCCCTCCACTTT
v_call: TRBV5-1; clone_size: many; d_call: TRBD1; j_call: TRBJ1-4; cdr3_aa: CASSLEGQPTNEKLFF; cdr3_nt: TGCGCCAGCAGCCTGGAGGGACAGCCAACTAATGAAAAACTGTTTTTT
v_call: TRBV30; clone_size: many; d_call: .; j_call: TRBJ2-7; cdr3_aa: CAWKFAYEQYF; cdr3_nt: TGTGCCTGGAAGTTCGCCTACGAGCAGTACTTC
v_call: TRBV18; clone_size: .; d_call: .; j_call: TRBJ2-7; cdr3_aa: CASSTGYEQYF; cdr3_nt: TGTGCCAGCTCAACAGGGTACGAGCAGTACTTC
v_call: TRBV11-2; clone_size: .; d_call: .; j_call: TRBJ2-4; cdr3_aa: CASSRTLEAKNIQYF; cdr3_nt: TGTGCCAGCAGCAGGACCTTAGAAGCCAAAAACATTCAGTACTTC
v_call: TRBV6-5; clone_size: many; d_call: .; j_call: TRBJ1-2; cdr3_aa: CASSSTPRDHYGYTF; cdr3_nt: TGTGCCAGCAGTTCCACCCCCAGGGATCACTATGGCTACACCTTC
v_call: TRBV6-5; clone_size: many; d_call: TRBD1; j_call: TRBJ2-7; cdr3_aa: CASSYGQAAGDEQYF; cdr3_nt: TGTGCCAGCAGTTACGGACAGGCGGCCGGGGACGAGCAGTACTTC
v_call: TRBV27; clone_size: .; d_call: .; j_call: TRBJ1-2; cdr3_aa: CASSLRDAGGGYTF; cdr3_nt: TGTGCCAGCAGTTTAAGGGACGCAGGTGGTGGCTACACCTTC
v_call: TRBV20-1; clone_size: many; d_call: .; j_call: TRBJ1-2; cdr3_aa: CSARTQGPLYGYTF; cdr3_nt: TGCAGTGCTAGAACCCAGGGCCCTCTCTATGGCTACACCTTC
v_call: TRBV11-3; clone_size: .; d_call: .; j_call: TRBJ2-1; cdr3_aa: CASSLHRASNEQFF; cdr3_nt: TGTGCCAGCAGCTTACACAGGGCCTCCAATGAGCAGTTCTTC
v_call: TRBV30; clone_size: many; d_call: TRBD1; j_call: TRBJ1-4; cdr3_aa: CAWAQGQTTWDEKLFF; cdr3_nt: TGTGCCTGGGCCCAGGGACAGACAACTTGGGATGAAAAACTGTTTTTT
v_call: TRBV11-2; clone_size: .; d_call: .; j_call: TRBJ2-7; cdr3_aa: CASSFGAGGDEQYF; cdr3_nt: TGTGCCAGCAGCTTTGGAGCAGGAGGCGACGAGCAGTACTTC
v_call: TRBV27; clone_size: few; d_call: .; j_call: TRBJ2-6; cdr3_aa: CASSFGAGPLSGANVLTF; cdr3_nt: TGTGCCAGCAGTTTCGGGGCAGGTCCTCTCTCTGGGGCCAACGTCCTGACTTTC
v_call: TRBV5-1; clone_size: many; d_call: .; j_call: TRBJ2-3; cdr3_aa: CASRNGPSDTDTQYF; cdr3_nt: TGCGCCAGCAGAAATGGGCCCTCCGATACAGATACGCAGTATTTT
v_call: TRBV7-3; clone_size: many; d_call: .; j_call: TRBJ2-1; cdr3_aa: CASSVSREKLGEQFF; cdr3_nt: TGTGCCAGCAGCGTTAGTCGTGAAAAGCTGGGTGAGCAGTTCTTC
v_call: TRBV3-1; clone_size: many; d_call: TRBD2; j_call: TRBJ2-5; cdr3_aa: CASSPVAGGETQYF; cdr3_nt: TGTGCCAGCAGCCCCGTAGCGGGGGGAGAGACCCAGTACTTC
v_call: TRBV6-6; clone_size: many; d_call: TRBD1; j_call: TRBJ2-7; cdr3_aa: CASSSGTGLEQYF; cdr3_nt: TGTGCCAGCAGTTCCGGGACAGGGCTCGAGCAGTACTTC
v_call: TRBV5-1; clone_size: .; d_call: .; j_call: TRBJ1-1; cdr3_aa: CASSKTGNTEAFF; cdr3_nt: TGCGCCAGCTCGAAAACAGGGAACACTGAAGCTTTCTTT
v_call: TRBV3-1; clone_size: .; d_call: TRBD2; j_call: TRBJ2-5; cdr3_aa: CASQRGAETQYF; cdr3_nt: TGTGCCAGCCAGCGGGGGGCAGAGACCCAGTACTTC
v_call: TRBV9; clone_size: many; d_call: TRBD1; j_call: TRBJ1-2; cdr3_aa: CASSVYDLTGEDYGYTF; cdr3_nt: TGTGCCAGCAGCGTATACGATTTGACAGGGGAGGACTATGGCTACACCTTC
v_call: TRBV12-3/TRBV12-4; clone_size: few; d_call: TRBD1; j_call: TRBJ1-1; cdr3_aa: CASSPLHRGGTEAFF; cdr3_nt: TGTGCCAGCAGTCCCCTACACAGGGGCGGCACTGAAGCTTTCTTT
v_call: TRBV6-5; clone_size: many; d_call: .; j_call: TRBJ2-7; cdr3_aa: CASSSSFAGTTYEQYF; cdr3_nt: TGTGCCAGCAGTTCCTCCTTTGCCGGGACAACTTACGAGCAGTACTTC
v_call: TRBV30; clone_size: .; d_call: TRBD2; j_call: TRBJ2-3; cdr3_aa: CAWRTSGSTDTQYF; cdr3_nt: TGTGCCTGGCGGACTAGCGGGAGCACAGATACGCAGTATTTT
v_call: TRBV4-1; clone_size: medium-sized; d_call: .; j_call: TRBJ2-1; cdr3_aa: CASSWGLGVGNEQFF; cdr3_nt: TGCGCCAGCAGTTGGGGGTTGGGAGTGGGAAATGAGCAGTTCTTC
v_call: TRBV20-1; clone_size: few; d_call: .; j_call: TRBJ1-6; cdr3_aa: CSAGIQGANSPLHF; cdr3_nt: TGCAGTGCCGGTATACAGGGTGCGAATTCACCCCTCCACTTT
v_call: TRBV6-2/TRBV6-3; clone_size: medium-sized; d_call: .; j_call: TRBJ2-5; cdr3_aa: CASSSGQETQYF; cdr3_nt: TGTGCCAGTAGTTCGGGCCAAGAGACCCAGTACTTC
v_call: TRBV5-6; clone_size: medium-sized; d_call: .; j_call: TRBJ1-2; cdr3_aa: CASSLVGENGYTF; cdr3_nt: TGTGCCAGCAGCTTGGTGGGGGAGAACGGCTACACCTTC
v_call: TRBV13; clone_size: many; d_call: TRBD1; j_call: TRBJ2-7; cdr3_aa: CASSRLQGGRNEQYF; cdr3_nt: TGTGCCAGCAGCCGCCTACAGGGGGGTCGGAACGAGCAGTACTTC
v_call: TRBV12-3/TRBV12-4; clone_size: many; d_call: TRBD2; j_call: TRBJ2-2; cdr3_aa: CASRYPGLTPRDTGELFF; cdr3_nt: TGTGCCAGCAGGTATCCGGGACTAACGCCCCGAGACACCGGGGAGCTGTTTTTT
v_call: TRBV19; clone_size: many; d_call: .; j_call: TRBJ1-1; cdr3_aa: CASSSRPLMNTEAFF; cdr3_nt: TGTGCCAGTAGTTCCCGACCGTTGATGAACACTGAAGCTTTCTTT
v_call: TRBV25-1; clone_size: .; d_call: .; j_call: TRBJ1-1; cdr3_aa: CASRVSDSVAFF; cdr3_nt: TGTGCCAGCAGGGTGTCCGACAGTGTTGCTTTCTTT
v_call: TRBV7-2; clone_size: many; d_call: .; j_call: TRBJ2-7; cdr3_aa: CSSSFLHAGEQYF; cdr3_nt: TGTTCCAGCAGCTTTCTCCATGCGGGAGAGCAGTACTTC
v_call: TRBV9; clone_size: medium-sized; d_call: .; j_call: TRBJ2-5; cdr3_aa: CASSVGRGPQETQYF; cdr3_nt: TGTGCCAGCAGCGTAGGCAGAGGGCCCCAAGAGACCCAGTACTTC
v_call: TRBV7-9; clone_size: many; d_call: TRBD1; j_call: TRBJ1-5; cdr3_aa: CASSFPGQGNQPQHF; cdr3_nt: TGTGCCAGCAGCTTCCCGGGACAGGGCAATCAGCCCCAGCATTTT
v_call: TRBV20-1; clone_size: many; d_call: .; j_call: TRBJ1-2; cdr3_aa: CSAFPDGNYGYTF; cdr3_nt: TGCAGTGCTTTCCCGGACGGAAACTATGGCTACACCTTC
v_call: TRBV30; clone_size: many; d_call: .; j_call: TRBJ1-1; cdr3_aa: CARSLSVANTEAFF; cdr3_nt: TGTGCCAGAAGCCTCTCAGTTGCGAACACTGAAGCTTTCTTT
v_call: TRBV7-8; clone_size: many; d_call: TRBD1; j_call: TRBJ2-1; cdr3_aa: CASSPRPPDRGLNNEQFF; cdr3_nt: TGTGCCAGCAGCCCTAGACCACCGGACAGGGGGCTTAACAATGAGCAGTTCTTC
v_call: TRBV24-1; clone_size: medium-sized; d_call: .; j_call: TRBJ2-1; cdr3_aa: CATSETGTLLGNEQFF; cdr3_nt: TGTGCCACCAGTGAAACCGGGACATTACTGGGCAATGAGCAGTTCTTC
v_call: TRBV20-1; clone_size: many; d_call: .; j_call: TRBJ1-4; cdr3_aa: CSARGNAGTRLNEKLFF; cdr3_nt: TGCAGTGCTAGAGGCAACGCTGGGACTCGTCTCAATGAAAAACTGTTTTTT
v_call: TRBV6-5; clone_size: many; d_call: .; j_call: TRBJ2-7; cdr3_aa: CASSLRLEGIYEQYF; cdr3_nt: TGTGCCAGCAGTTTAAGGCTGGAGGGGATATACGAGCAGTACTTC
v_call: TRBV2; clone_size: many; d_call: .; j_call: TRBJ1-2; cdr3_aa: CASSEWDTHYGYTF; cdr3_nt: TGTGCCAGCAGTGAATGGGACACCCACTATGGCTACACCTTC
v_call: TRBV7-9; clone_size: medium-sized; d_call: TRBD1; j_call: TRBJ1-5; cdr3_aa: CASSPDRGNQPQHF; cdr3_nt: TGTGCCAGCAGCCCGGACAGGGGCAATCAGCCCCAGCATTTT